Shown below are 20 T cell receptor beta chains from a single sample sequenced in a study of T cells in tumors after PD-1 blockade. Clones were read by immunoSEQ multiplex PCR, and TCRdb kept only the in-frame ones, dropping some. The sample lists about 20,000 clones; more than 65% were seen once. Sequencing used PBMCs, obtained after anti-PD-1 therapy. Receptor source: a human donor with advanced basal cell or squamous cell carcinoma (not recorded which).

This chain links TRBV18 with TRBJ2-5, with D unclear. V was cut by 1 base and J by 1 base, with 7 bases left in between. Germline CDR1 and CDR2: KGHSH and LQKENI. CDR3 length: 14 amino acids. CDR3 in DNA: TGTGCCAGCTCACCACGCACAGTCCAAGAGACCCAGTACTTC. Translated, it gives CASSPRTVQETQYF.

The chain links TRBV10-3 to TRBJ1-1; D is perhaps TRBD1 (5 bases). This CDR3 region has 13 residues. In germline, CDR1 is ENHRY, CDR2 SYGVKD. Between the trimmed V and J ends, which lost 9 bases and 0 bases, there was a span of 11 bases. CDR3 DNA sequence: TGTGCCATGAAACAGGAGGTGAACACTGAAGCTTTCTTT. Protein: CAMKQEVNTEAFF.

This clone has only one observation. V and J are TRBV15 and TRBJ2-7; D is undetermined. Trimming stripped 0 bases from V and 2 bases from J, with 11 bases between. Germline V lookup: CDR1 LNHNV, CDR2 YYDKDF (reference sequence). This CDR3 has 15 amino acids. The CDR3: CATSREKGLTYEQYF. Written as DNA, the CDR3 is TGTGCCACCAGCAGAGAAAAGGGTTTAACCTACGAGCAGTACTTC.

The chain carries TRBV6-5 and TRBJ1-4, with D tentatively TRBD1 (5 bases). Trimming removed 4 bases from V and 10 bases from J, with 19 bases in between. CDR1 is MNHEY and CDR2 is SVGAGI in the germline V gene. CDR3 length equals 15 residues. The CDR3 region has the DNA TGTGCCAGCAGTTCCGTGGGGGGAGGGGAGAGAAAACTGTTTTTT. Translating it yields CASSSVGGGERKLFF.

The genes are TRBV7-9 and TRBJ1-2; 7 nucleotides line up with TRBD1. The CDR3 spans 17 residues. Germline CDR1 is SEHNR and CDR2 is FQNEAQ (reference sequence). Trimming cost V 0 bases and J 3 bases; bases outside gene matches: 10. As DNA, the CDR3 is TGTGCCAGCAGCTTAGCGCTAGGAGGGGGCTCGGACTATGGCTACACCTTC. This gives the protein CASSLALGGGSDYGYTF.

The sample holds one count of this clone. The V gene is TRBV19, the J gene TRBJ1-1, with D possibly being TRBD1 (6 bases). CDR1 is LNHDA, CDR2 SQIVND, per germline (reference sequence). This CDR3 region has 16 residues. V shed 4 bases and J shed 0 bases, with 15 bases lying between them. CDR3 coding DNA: TGTGCCAGTAGTACGCCCGGACAGTTGCTGAACACTGAAGCTTTCTTT. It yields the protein CASSTPGQLLNTEAFF. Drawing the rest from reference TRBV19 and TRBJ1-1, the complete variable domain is DGGITQSPKYLFRKEGQNVTLSCEQNLNHDAMYWYRQDPGQGLRLIYYSQIVNDFQKGDIAEGYSVSREKKESFPLTVTSAQKNPTAFYLCASSTPGQLLNTEAFFGQGTRLTVV.

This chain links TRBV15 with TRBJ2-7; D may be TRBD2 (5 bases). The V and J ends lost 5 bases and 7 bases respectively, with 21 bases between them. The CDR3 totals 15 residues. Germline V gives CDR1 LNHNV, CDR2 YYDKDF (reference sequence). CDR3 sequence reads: CATSLLGAATGEQYF. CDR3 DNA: TGTGCCACCAGCTTGCTAGGTGCGGCGACGGGAGAGCAGTACTTC. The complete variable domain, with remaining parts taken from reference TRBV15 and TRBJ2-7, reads DAMVIQNPRYQVTQFGKPVTLSCSQTLNHNVMYWYQQKSSQAPKLLFHYYDKDFNNEADTPDNFQSRRPNTSFCFLDIRSPGLGDTAMYLCATSLLGAATGEQYFGPGTRLTVT.

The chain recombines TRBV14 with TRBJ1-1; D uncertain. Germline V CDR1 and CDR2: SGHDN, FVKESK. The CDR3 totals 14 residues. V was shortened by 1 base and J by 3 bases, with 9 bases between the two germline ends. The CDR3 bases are TGTGCCAGCAGCCAAGCGGTAGGCGACACTGAAGCTTTCTTT. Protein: CASSQAVGDTEAFF.

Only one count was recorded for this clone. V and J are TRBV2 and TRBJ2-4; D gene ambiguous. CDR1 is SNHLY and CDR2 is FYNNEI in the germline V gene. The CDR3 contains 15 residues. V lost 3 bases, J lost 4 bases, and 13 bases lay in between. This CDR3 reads CASSERTDLKNIQYF. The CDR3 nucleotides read TGTGCCAGCAGTGAGAGGACGGATTTGAAAAACATTCAGTACTTC.

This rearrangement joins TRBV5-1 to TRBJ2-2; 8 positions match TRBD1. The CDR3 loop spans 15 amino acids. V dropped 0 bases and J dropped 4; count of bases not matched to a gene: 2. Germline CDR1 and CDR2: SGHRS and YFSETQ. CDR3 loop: CASSLETGVTGELFF. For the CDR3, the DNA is TGCGCCAGCAGCTTGGAGACAGGGGTCACCGGGGAGCTGTTTTTT.

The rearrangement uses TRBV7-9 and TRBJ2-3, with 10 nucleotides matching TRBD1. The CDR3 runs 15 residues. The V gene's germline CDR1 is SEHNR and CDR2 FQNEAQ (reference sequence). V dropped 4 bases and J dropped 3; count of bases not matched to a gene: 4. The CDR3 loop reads CASSSDRGWTDTQYF. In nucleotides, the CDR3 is TGTGCCAGCAGCTCGGACAGGGGGTGGACAGATACGCAGTATTTT.

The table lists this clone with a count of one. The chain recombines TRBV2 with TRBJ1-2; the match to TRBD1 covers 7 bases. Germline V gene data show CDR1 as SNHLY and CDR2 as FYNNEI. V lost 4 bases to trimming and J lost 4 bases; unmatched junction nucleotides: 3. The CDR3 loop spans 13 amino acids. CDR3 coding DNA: TGTGCCAGCAGTGGGGACAGCCCCTATGGCTACACCTTC. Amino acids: CASSGDSPYGYTF.

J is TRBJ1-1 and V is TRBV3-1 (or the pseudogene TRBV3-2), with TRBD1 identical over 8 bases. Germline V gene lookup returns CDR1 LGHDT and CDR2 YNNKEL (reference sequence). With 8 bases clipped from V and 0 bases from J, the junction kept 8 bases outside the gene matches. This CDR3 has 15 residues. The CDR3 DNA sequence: TGTGCCAGCGCGCGGACAGGGTCTATGAACACTGAAGCTTTCTTT. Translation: CASARTGSMNTEAFF.

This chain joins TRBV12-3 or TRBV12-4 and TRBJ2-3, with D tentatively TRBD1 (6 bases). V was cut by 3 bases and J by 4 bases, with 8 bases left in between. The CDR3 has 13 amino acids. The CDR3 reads CASSLQGPDTQYF. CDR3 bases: TGTGCCAGCAGTTTGCAGGGGCCAGATACGCAGTATTTT.

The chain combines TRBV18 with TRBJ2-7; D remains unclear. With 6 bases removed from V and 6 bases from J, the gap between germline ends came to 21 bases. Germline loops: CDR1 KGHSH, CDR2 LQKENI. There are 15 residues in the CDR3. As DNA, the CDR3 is TGTGCCAGCTCTCAGGTAGGAGATGGGATCACCGAGCAGTACTTC. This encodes CASSQVGDGITEQYF.

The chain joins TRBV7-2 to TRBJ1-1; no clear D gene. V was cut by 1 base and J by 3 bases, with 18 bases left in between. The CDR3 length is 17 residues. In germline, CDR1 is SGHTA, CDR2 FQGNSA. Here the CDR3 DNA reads TGTGCCAGCAGCTTAGGCCAGCTTTTTTCGAGAGACACTGAAGCTTTCTTT. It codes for CASSLGQLFSRDTEAFF.

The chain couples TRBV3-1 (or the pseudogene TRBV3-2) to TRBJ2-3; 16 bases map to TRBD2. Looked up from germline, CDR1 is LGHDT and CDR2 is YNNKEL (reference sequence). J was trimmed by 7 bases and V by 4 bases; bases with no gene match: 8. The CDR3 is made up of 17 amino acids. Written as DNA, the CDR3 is TGTGCCAGCAGCCGCGGGACTAGCGGGGGGGCCCGAAATACGCAGTATTTT. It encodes CASSRGTSGGARNTQYF.

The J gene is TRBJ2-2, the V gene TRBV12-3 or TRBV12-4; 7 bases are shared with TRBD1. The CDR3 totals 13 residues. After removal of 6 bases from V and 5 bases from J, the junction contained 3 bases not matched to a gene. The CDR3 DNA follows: TGTGCCAGCAGCCCGGGACAGACCGGGGAGCTGTTTTTT. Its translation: CASSPGQTGELFF.

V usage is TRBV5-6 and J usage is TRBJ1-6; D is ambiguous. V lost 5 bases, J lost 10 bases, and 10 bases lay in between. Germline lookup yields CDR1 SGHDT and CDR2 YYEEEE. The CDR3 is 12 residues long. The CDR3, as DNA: TGTGCCAGCAGACCGATAGAGTCACCCCTCCACTTT. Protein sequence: CASRPIESPLHF. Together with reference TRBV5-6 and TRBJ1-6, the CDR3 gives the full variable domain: DAGVTQSPTHLIKTRGQQVTLRCSPKSGHDTVSWYQQALGQGPQFIFQYYEEEERQRGNFPDRFSGHQFPNYSSELNVNALLLGDSALYLCASRPIESPLHFGNGTRLTVT.

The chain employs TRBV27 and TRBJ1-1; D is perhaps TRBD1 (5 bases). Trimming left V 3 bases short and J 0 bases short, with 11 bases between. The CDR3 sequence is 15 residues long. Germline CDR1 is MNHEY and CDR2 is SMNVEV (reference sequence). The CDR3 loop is CASSFGTDMNTEAFF. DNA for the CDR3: TGTGCCAGCAGTTTTGGGACCGATATGAACACTGAAGCTTTCTTT.